This T cell receptor (beta chain) emerged from a study of cytomegalovirus exposure and HLA in healthy donors. Study results and limitations: TCR beta chains numbering 164 were designated cytomegalovirus-associated. V- and J-gene trimming of TCR beta was linked (in a later analysis) to a missense DCLRE1C variant.

There are a few counts of this clone. Its antigen is currently unknown. PCR employed 60 Vbeta and 13 Jbeta primers. Sequenced by immunoSEQ multiplex PCR; TCRdb stores in-frame clones only, minus some. The table has 120,000 to 150,000 clones, 64% seen once. These donors, healthy bone marrow donors, were studied. This CDR3 is 16 amino acids long. CDR1 and CDR2 (germline): SGHRS, YFSETQ. V was pared by 0 bases and J by 7 bases, with 6 bases of the junction left unmatched. V is TRBV5-1 and J is TRBJ1-4, with TRBD1 identical over 10 bases. The receptor's source is a woman aged 30 to 39 in good health and CMV-seropositive. Sequenced input: PBMCs. CDR3 sequence reads: CASSLARTGGIEKLFF. CDR3 bases: TGCGCCAGCAGCTTGGCGCGGACAGGGGGGATTGAAAAACTGTTTTTT.